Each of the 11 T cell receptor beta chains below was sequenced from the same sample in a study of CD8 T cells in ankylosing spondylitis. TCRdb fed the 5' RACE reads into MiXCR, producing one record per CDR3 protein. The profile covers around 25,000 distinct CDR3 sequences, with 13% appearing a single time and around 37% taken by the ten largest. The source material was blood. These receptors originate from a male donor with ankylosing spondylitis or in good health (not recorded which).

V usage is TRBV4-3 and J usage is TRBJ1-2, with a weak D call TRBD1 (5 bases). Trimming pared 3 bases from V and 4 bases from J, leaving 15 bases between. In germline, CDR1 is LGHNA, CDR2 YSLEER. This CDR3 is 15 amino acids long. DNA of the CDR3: TGCGCCAGCAGCCAGGGGCGCCAGGGTATCTATGGCTACACCTTC. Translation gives CASSQGRQGIYGYTF.

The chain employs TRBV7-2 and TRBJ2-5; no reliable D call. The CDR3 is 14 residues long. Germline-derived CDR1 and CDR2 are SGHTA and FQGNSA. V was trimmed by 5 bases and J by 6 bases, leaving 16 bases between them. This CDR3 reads CASSLTPPPKTQYF. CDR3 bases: TGTGCCAGCAGCCTTACCCCGCCTCCCAAGACCCAGTACTTC.

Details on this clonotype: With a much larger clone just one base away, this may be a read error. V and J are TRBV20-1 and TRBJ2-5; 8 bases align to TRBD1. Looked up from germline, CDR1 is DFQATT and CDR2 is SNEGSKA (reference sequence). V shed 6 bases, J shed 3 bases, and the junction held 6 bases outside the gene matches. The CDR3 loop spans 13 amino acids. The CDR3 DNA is TGCAGTGCCCAGGGGGCAGGGAAAGAGACCCAGTACTTC. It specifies CSAQGAGKETQYF.

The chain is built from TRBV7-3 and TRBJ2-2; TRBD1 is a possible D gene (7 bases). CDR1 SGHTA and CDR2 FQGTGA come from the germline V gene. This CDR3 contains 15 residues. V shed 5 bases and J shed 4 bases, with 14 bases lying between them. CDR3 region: CASSPGTAGTGELFF. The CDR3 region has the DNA TGTGCCAGCAGCCCGGGGACAGCGGGCACCGGGGAGCTGTTTTTT.

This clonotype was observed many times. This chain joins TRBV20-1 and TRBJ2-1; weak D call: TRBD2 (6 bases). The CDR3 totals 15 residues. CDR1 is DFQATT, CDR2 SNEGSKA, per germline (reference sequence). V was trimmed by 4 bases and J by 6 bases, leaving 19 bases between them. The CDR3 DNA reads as TGCAGTGCTAATCCGGGGGAGTGGGGGTCCAATGAGCAGTTCTTC. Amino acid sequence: CSANPGEWGSNEQFF.

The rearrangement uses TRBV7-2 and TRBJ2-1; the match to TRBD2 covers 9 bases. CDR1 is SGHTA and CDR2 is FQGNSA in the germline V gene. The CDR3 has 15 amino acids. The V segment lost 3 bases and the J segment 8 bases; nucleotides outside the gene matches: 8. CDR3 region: CASSLGLAGIYEQFF. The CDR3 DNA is TGTGCCAGCAGCTTGGGGCTAGCGGGAATTTATGAGCAGTTCTTC.

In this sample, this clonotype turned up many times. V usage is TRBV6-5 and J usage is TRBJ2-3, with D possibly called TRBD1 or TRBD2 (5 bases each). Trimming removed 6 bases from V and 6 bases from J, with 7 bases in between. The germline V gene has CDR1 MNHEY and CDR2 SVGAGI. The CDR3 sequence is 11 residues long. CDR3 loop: CASSREDTQYF. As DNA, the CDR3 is TGTGCCAGCAGCAGGGAGGATACGCAGTATTTT.

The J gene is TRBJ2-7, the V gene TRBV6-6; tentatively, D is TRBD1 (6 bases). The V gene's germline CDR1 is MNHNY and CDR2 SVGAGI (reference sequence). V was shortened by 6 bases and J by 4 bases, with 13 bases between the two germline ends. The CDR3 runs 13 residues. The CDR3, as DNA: TGTGCCAGCAGCCCCGGACAGAGATACGAGCAGTACTTC. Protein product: CASSPGQRYEQYF.

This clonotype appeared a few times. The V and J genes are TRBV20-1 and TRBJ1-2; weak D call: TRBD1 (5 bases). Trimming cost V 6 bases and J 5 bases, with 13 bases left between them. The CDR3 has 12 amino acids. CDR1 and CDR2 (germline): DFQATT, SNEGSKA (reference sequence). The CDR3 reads CSAAQGLYGYTF. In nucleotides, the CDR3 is TGCAGTGCAGCGCAGGGCTTGTATGGCTACACCTTC.

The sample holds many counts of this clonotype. CDR3 nucleotide sequence: TGTGCCAGCAGTTTGTCCAGGGACGCCCAAGAGACCCAGTACTTC. The encoded protein is CASSLSRDAQETQYF. The chain is built from TRBV28 and TRBJ2-5, with D perhaps TRBD1 or TRBD2 (5 bases each). The V end lost 3 bases, the J end lost 1 base, and 12 bases lay between the germline ends. From germline, CDR1 is MDHEN and CDR2 SYDVKM. This CDR3 contains 15 residues.

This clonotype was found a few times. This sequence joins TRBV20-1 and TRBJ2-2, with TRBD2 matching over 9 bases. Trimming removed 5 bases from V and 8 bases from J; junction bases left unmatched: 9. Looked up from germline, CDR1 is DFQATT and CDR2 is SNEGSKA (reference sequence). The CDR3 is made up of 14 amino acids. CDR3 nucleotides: TGCAGTGCTCCCGGCGGGAGGGCCAATGGGGAGCTGTTTTTT. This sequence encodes CSAPGGRANGELFF.